These 4 T cell receptor beta chains came from one sample sequenced in a study of molecular identifiers for immune sequencing clone quantification. MiXCR, run by TCRdb on the PCR reads, gives a single entry per CDR3 protein. The sample contains about 640,000 distinct CDR3 sequences, just under 20% of which appear only once. The sequenced sample was naive CD8+ T cells from blood, with Jurkat cell RNA spiked in. Subset in this sample: FACS-sorted CD8+CD4-CCR7+CD45RA+ naive T cells. These receptors came from a human donor in good health. Some libraries in this study had Jurkat cell RNA spiked in.

This clonotype has a handful of counts. The chain is built from TRBV27 and TRBJ2-7, with 8 bases aligning to TRBD2. Germline V gene data show CDR1 as MNHEY and CDR2 as SMNVEV (reference sequence). Trimming removed 3 bases from V and 0 bases from J; junction bases left unmatched: 7. The CDR3 runs to 16 residues. The CDR3 region is CASSFSAGTSSYEQYF. In DNA, the CDR3 is TGTGCCAGCAGTTTCTCAGCCGGGACTAGCTCCTACGAGCAGTACTTC.

Only a few counts were recorded for this clonotype. The V and J genes are TRBV4-1 and TRBJ2-3, with D possibly TRBD2 on 5 matching bases. Germline assignment: CDR1 MGHRA and CDR2 YSYEKL. The ends were cut back, 6 bases at V and 6 bases at J, with 13 bases in the middle. The CDR3 totals 13 residues. The CDR3 DNA follows: TGCGCCAGCAGTCGACCTGGGGAGGATACGCAGTATTTT. This codes for CASSRPGEDTQYF.

The chain recombines TRBV11-3 with TRBJ1-5, with D maybe TRBD1 (6 bases). The CDR3 runs 16 residues. V was cut by 0 bases and J by 4 bases, with 13 bases left in between. Germline-derived CDR1 and CDR2 are SGHNT and YENEEA. The CDR3 loop reads CASSLDRRDTNQPQHF. CDR3 sequence (DNA): TGTGCCAGCAGCTTAGATCGCCGGGACACAAATCAGCCCCAGCATTTT. The whole variable domain, filled in from reference TRBV11-3 and TRBJ1-5, reads EAGVVQSPRYKIIEKKQPVAFWCNPISGHNTLYWYLQNLGQGPELLIRYENEEAVDDSQLPKDRFSAERLKGVDSTLKIQPAELGDSAVYLCASSLDRRDTNQPQHFGDGTRLSIL.

As to this clonotype: No conserved phenylalanine or tryptophan ends this CDR3, so it is likely a read error. The chain joins TRBV27 to TRBJ2-2; TRBD1 aligns across 9 bases. Germline assignment: CDR1 MNHEY and CDR2 SMNVEV (reference sequence). The length of the CDR3 is 16 residues. V lost 6 bases, J lost 6 bases, and 11 bases stayed unmatched. This CDR3 reads CASSTRQGVISGELFS. As DNA, the CDR3 is TGTGCCAGCAGCACCCGACAGGGGGTAATTTCCGGGGAGCTGTTTTCT.